This T cell receptor (beta chain) emerged from a study of regulatory T cells in long-lasting Graves disease. Described time point: newly diagnosed GD, antithyroid drugs for less than 3 months. RNA from PBMCs was the source of the TCR library. Arm-PCR of CDR3 regions and iRepertoire HTBI primers were the basis on which TCR beta libraries were built. One entry per CDR3 protein, called by TCRdb with MiXCR from the multiplex PCR reads. The repertoire includes about 430,000 distinct CDR3 sequences, about 15% of them detected once, and around 7.6% sits in the top ten. This clonotype appeared many times. V was pared by 7 bases and J by 6 bases, with 20 bases between. The CDR3 extends over 15 amino acids. These sequences were also reported in another study, on T cells in Graves' hyperthyroidism and ophthalmopathy. That paper adds: When the TCR CDR3 underwent first-round RT-PCR, the HTBI primer set was used.

Here the sequenced sample was peripheral blood mononuclear cells (PBMCs), taken at new diagnosis, from a patient treated with antithyroid drugs. The sequence was collected from a woman aged 40 to 50 with Graves disease. The chain recombines TRBV12-3 or TRBV12-4 with TRBJ2-3; possible D gene TRBD2, 7 bases. CDR3 residues: CASTPLAEGGDTQYF. The CDR3 bases are TGTGCCAGCACCCCCCTAGCGGAAGGGGGGGATACGCAGTATTTT.